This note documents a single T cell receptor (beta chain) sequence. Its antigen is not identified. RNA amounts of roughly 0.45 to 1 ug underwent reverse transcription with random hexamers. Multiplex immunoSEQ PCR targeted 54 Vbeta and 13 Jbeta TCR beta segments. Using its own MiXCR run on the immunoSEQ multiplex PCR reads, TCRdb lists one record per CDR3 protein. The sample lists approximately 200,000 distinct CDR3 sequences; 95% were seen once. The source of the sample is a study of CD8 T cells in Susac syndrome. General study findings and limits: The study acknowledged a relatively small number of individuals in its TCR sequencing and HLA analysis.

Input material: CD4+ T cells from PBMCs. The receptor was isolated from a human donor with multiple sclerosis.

CDR3 in amino acids: CASSPKLAQYEQYF. The CDR3 nucleotides read TGTGCCAGCAGCCCGAAGTTAGCACAGTACGAGCAGTACTTC. This chain links TRBV7-9 with TRBJ2-7; no firm D call. The CDR3 spans 14 residues. Per germline, CDR1 SEHNR and CDR2 FQNEAQ (reference sequence). V lost 5 bases and J lost 4, with 15 bases in between.